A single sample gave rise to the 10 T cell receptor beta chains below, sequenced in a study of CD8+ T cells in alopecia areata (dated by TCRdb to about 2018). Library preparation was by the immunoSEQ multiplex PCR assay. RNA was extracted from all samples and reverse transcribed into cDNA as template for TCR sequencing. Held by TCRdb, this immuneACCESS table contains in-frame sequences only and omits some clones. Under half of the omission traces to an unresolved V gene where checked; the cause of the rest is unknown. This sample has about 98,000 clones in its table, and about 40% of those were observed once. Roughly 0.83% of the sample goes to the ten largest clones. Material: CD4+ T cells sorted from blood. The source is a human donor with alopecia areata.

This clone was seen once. CDR3 sequence (DNA): TGCAGCGTCCAAAGGACAGGGCAAGCTTTCTTT. Translating gives CSVQRTGQAFF. The chain combines TRBV29-1 with TRBJ1-1; 8 bases align to TRBD1. V lost 6 bases to trimming and J lost 9 bases; unmatched junction nucleotides: 6. The CDR3 runs 11 residues. CDR1 and CDR2 (germline): SQVTM, ANQGSEA.

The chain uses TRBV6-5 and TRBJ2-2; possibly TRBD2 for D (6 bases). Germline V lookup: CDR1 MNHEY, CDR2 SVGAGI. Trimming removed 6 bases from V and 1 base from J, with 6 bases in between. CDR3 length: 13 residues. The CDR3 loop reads CASSGGNTGELFF. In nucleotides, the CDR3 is TGTGCCAGCAGCGGGGGGAACACCGGGGAGCTGTTTTTT.

CDR3 sequence (DNA): TGTGCCAGCAGCCCGACCCACGGCCGTCAGCCCCAGCATTTT. It translates to CASSPTHGRQPQHF. The rearrangement links TRBV7-2 to TRBJ1-5; D is uncertain. The germline V gene has CDR1 SGHTA and CDR2 FQGNSA. The CDR3 covers 14 residues. With 5 bases removed from V and 6 bases from J, the gap between germline ends came to 14 bases.

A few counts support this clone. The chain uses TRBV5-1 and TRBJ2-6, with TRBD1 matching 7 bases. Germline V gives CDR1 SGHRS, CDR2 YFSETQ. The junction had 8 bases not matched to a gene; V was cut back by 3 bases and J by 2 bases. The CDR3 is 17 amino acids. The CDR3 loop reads CASSYVRGFTGANVLTF. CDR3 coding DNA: TGCGCCAGCAGCTATGTCAGGGGGTTTACTGGGGCCAACGTCCTGACTTTC.

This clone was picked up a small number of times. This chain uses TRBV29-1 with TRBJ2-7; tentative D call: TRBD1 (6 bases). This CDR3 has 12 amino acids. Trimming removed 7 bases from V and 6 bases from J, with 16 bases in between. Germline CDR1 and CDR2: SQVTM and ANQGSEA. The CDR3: CSAGDTNREQYF. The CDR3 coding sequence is TGCAGCGCCGGGGACACCAACCGCGAGCAGTACTTC.

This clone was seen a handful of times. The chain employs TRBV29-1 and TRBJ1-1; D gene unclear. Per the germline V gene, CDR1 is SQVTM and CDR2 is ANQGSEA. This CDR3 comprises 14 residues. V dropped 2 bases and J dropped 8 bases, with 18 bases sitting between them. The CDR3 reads CSVEFRDVTKEAFF. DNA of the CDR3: TGCAGCGTTGAATTTCGGGATGTGACTAAAGAAGCTTTCTTT.

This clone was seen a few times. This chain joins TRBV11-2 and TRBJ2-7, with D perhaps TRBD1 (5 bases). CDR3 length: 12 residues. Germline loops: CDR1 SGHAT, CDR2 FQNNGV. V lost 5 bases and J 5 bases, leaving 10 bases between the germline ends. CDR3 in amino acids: CASSLSRDEQYF. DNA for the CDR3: TGTGCCAGCAGCCTAAGCAGGGACGAGCAGTACTTC.

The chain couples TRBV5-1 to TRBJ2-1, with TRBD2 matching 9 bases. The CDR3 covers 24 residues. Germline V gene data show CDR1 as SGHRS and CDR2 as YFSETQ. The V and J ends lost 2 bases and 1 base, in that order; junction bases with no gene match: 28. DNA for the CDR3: TGCGCCAGCAGCTTACGAGTTCCCCCGTCTCGTGGTGGTGTTAGCGGGAGATCCTACAATGAGCAGTTCTTC. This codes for CASSLRVPPSRGGVSGRSYNEQFF.

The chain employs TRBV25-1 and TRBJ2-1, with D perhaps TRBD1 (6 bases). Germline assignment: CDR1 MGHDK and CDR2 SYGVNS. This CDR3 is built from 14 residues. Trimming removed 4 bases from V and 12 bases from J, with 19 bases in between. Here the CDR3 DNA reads TGTGCCAGCAGTGTCGCGGACAGCCGGGACGGGCAGTTCTTC. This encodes CASSVADSRDGQFF.

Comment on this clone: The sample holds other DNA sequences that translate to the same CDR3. CDR3 sequence reads: CASSRRDQETQYF. CDR3 DNA sequence: TGCGCCAGCAGCCGCAGGGACCAAGAGACCCAGTACTTC. The chain couples TRBV4-1 to TRBJ2-5, with D possibly being TRBD1 (5 bases). CDR3 size: 13 residues. Trimming removed 4 bases from V and 0 bases from J, with 6 bases in between. Germline V gene sequence: CDR1 MGHRA, CDR2 YSYEKL.